Listed here are 19 T cell receptor beta chains from one sample, sequenced in a study of T-cell memory formation after mild COVID-19. TCRdb re-called the 5' RACE reads with MiXCR, one entry per CDR3 protein. The table records 300,000 to 400,000 distinct CDR3 sequences, 10% to 15% of them present only once. Sequencing used PBMCs or a T cell subset sorted from them (not recorded which). The receptors here all came from a man aged 18 to 30 who had mild COVID-19 (a few samples of this study predate the infection). Cell type and time point are not known.

This clonotype was detected many times. The J gene is TRBJ1-1, the V gene TRBV3-1; a possible D gene is TRBD1 (5 bases). Germline V gives CDR1 LGHDT, CDR2 YNNKEL (reference sequence). CDR3 size: 13 residues. The V and J ends lost 4 bases and 4 bases respectively, with 10 bases between them. CDR3 region: CASSRDFLTEAFF. CDR3 bases: TGTGCCAGCAGCCGGGACTTCCTCACTGAAGCTTTCTTT.

This clonotype was picked up many times. V gene TRBV12-3 or TRBV12-4 combines with J gene TRBJ2-7, with D hard to call. The V gene lost 2 bases and the J gene lost 6 bases, with 11 bases spanning the gap. CDR3 length equals 13 residues. The CDR3 sequence is CASSLSLPREQYF. The CDR3 nucleotides read TGTGCCAGCAGTTTATCCCTCCCTCGCGAGCAGTACTTC.

The chain has TRBV14 and TRBJ1-1; D not certain. There are 15 residues in the CDR3. CDR1 and CDR2 from the germline V gene are SGHDN and FVKESK. Trimming took off 3 bases at V and 1 base at J, with 12 bases between the two ends. CDR3 residues: CASSHIIGWNTEAFF. Here the CDR3 DNA reads TGTGCCAGCAGCCACATAATTGGGTGGAACACTGAAGCTTTCTTT.

This clonotype occurred a few times. V is TRBV5-1 and J is TRBJ2-1; D unresolved. CDR1 is SGHRS, CDR2 YFSETQ, per germline. Trimming took 2 bases from V and 8 from J, leaving 11 bases between them. The CDR3 is 13 residues long. The CDR3 nucleotides are TGCGCCAGCAGCTTTGATGGGCGACATGAGCAGTTCTTC. It encodes CASSFDGRHEQFF. The variable domain in full, completed from reference TRBV5-1 and TRBJ2-1, reads KAGVTQTPRYLIKTRGQQVTLSCSPISGHRSVSWYQQTPGQGLQFLFEYFSETQRNKGNFPGRFSGRQFSNSRSEMNVSTLELGDSALYLCASSFDGRHEQFFGPGTRLTVL.

V and J are TRBV6-2 or TRBV6-3 and TRBJ1-3; no firm D call. The V gene lost 8 bases and the J gene lost 2 bases, with 7 bases spanning the gap. The CDR3 sequence is 12 residues long. CDR1 MNHEY and CDR2 SVGEGT come from the germline V gene. The CDR3 sequence: CASRRTGNTIYF. CDR3 bases: TGTGCCAGCCGACGGACTGGAAACACCATATATTTT.

This clonotype was observed a handful of times. The chain is built from TRBV6-6 and TRBJ1-2; D possibly corresponds to TRBD1 (5 bases). The CDR3 runs to 15 residues. V was trimmed by 6 bases and J by 6 bases, leaving 20 bases between them. CDR1 MNHNY and CDR2 SVGAGI come from the germline V gene (reference sequence). Here the CDR3 reads CASSRPQVLGDGYTF. CDR3 coding DNA: TGTGCCAGCAGCAGGCCACAGGTTTTGGGTGATGGCTACACCTTC.

CDR3 in DNA: TGCGCCAGCAGCTTGGGGATTGATAATTCACCCCTCCACTTT. Its protein is CASSLGIDNSPLHF. This chain uses TRBV5-1 with TRBJ1-6; no reliable D call. This CDR3 has 14 residues. The V gene's germline CDR1 is SGHRS and CDR2 YFSETQ. Trimming cost V 0 bases and J 5 bases, with 6 bases left between them.

The chain uses TRBV5-1 and TRBJ2-5; D remains unclear. CDR1 is SGHRS and CDR2 is YFSETQ in the germline V gene. This CDR3 contains 13 residues. Trimming removed 0 bases at V and 3 bases at J, with 6 bases between. The CDR3 region is CASSLDIEETQYF. Written as DNA, the CDR3 is TGCGCCAGCAGCTTGGACATCGAAGAGACCCAGTACTTC.

This clonotype was observed a few times. The chain links TRBV7-6 to TRBJ2-7; tentative D call: TRBD2 (6 bases). The CDR3 runs 14 residues. Germline V lookup: CDR1 SGHVS, CDR2 FNYEAQ. V was pared by 3 bases and J by 7 bases, with 16 bases between. The chain's CDR3 is CASSLGGNGMEQYF. The CDR3 coding sequence is TGTGCCAGCAGCTTGGGCGGGAATGGGATGGAGCAGTACTTC.

There are a few counts of this clonotype. This CDR3 reads CASSLAYEGWIGYTF. The CDR3 nucleotides read TGTGCCAGCAGCTTGGCCTACGAGGGCTGGATTGGCTACACCTTC. The V call is TRBV5-4, the J call TRBJ1-2, with D unclear. The CDR3 sequence is 15 residues long. Trimming pared 0 bases from V and 7 bases from J, leaving 16 bases between. Germline CDR1 is SGHNT and CDR2 is YYREEE (reference sequence).

This chain links TRBV9 with TRBJ1-2, with a possible D match to TRBD1 (5 bases). The CDR3 has 15 residues. V was trimmed by 2 bases and J by 6 bases, leaving 17 bases between them. CDR1 is SGDLS, CDR2 YYNGEE, per germline. This CDR3 reads CASSVGMGGVDGYTF. Here the CDR3 DNA reads TGTGCCAGCAGCGTGGGTATGGGGGGAGTGGATGGCTACACCTTC.

The chain recombines TRBV12-3 or TRBV12-4 with TRBJ2-5; the D is unclear. CDR3 length: 13 amino acids. Trimming stripped 1 base from V and 9 bases from J, with 12 bases between. The CDR3 DNA reads TGTGCCAGCAGTTTAGAGCTGGGCACTGCCCAGTACTTC. This gives the protein CASSLELGTAQYF.

Only a few counts were recorded for this clonotype. The junction departs from germline at one end; a sequencing error may be responsible. The chain couples TRBV3-1 to TRBJ2-3; 7 bases are shared with TRBD1. Germline-derived CDR1 and CDR2 are LGHDT and YNNKEL (reference sequence). The length of the CDR3 is 14 residues. CDR3: CASSEDRVKDTQYF. The CDR3 DNA reads as TGTGCCAGCAGCGAAGACAGGGTCAAAGATACGCAGTATTTT.

This clonotype has a handful of counts. The chain carries TRBV7-2 and TRBJ2-1; the match to TRBD2 covers 13 bases. The CDR3 covers 15 residues. Germline V gene lookup returns CDR1 SGHTA and CDR2 FQGNSA. Trimming at V came to 5 bases and at J to 6 bases, leaving 4 bases not matched to a gene. The CDR3 sequence is CASSLTSGGANEQFF. The CDR3 coding sequence is TGTGCCAGCAGCCTTACTAGCGGGGGGGCCAATGAGCAGTTCTTC.

This clonotype has just a few counts. V is TRBV5-1 and J is TRBJ2-1; 7 nucleotides align to TRBD2. Germline V lookup: CDR1 SGHRS, CDR2 YFSETQ. CDR3 size: 15 residues. V gave up 9 bases and J gave up 0 bases; unmatched junction bases: 9. The chain's CDR3 is CATNPGGISYNEQFF. Written as DNA, the CDR3 is TGCGCCACCAACCCGGGGGGTATCTCCTACAATGAGCAGTTCTTC. The variable domain in full, with the rest retrieved from reference TRBV5-1 and TRBJ2-1, is KAGVTQTPRYLIKTRGQQVTLSCSPISGHRSVSWYQQTPGQGLQFLFEYFSETQRNKGNFPGRFSGRQFSNSRSEMNVSTLELGDSALYLCATNPGGISYNEQFFGPGTRLTVL.

A few counts support this clonotype. V and J are TRBV19 and TRBJ2-3; D may be TRBD2 (7 bases). Between the trimmed V and J ends, which lost 3 bases and 2 bases, there was a span of 12 bases. Germline V gives CDR1 LNHDA, CDR2 SQIVND (reference sequence). This CDR3 contains 15 residues. The CDR3 sequence: CASSIGGRYTDTQYF. CDR3 in DNA: TGTGCCAGTAGTATCGGGGGGCGGTACACAGATACGCAGTATTTT.

This clonotype was counted at least ten times. The chain links TRBV4-1 to TRBJ2-3, with 11 bases identical to TRBD1. Germline V gene sequence: CDR1 MGHRA, CDR2 YSYEKL. The CDR3 covers 19 residues. The trim removed 0 bases at V and 1 base at J, leaving 9 bases unmatched. This chain's CDR3 is CASSQEPGQGVIGTDTQYF. The DNA for the CDR3 is TGCGCCAGCAGCCAAGAGCCGGGACAGGGGGTTATTGGCACAGATACGCAGTATTTT.

A few counts support this clonotype. The rearrangement joins TRBV29-1 to TRBJ2-3, with D unresolved. The CDR3 has 12 amino acids. Germline lookup yields CDR1 SQVTM and CDR2 ANQGSEA. V dropped 3 bases and J dropped 2 bases, with 6 bases sitting between them. Here the CDR3 DNA reads TGCAGCGTTGACCTGCTCACAGATACGCAGTATTTT. It is translated as CSVDLLTDTQYF.

The chain has TRBV2 and TRBJ1-1; D is undetermined. V lost 5 bases and J 1 base, leaving 11 bases between the germline ends. This CDR3 is 14 amino acids long. Germline CDR1 and CDR2: SNHLY and FYNNEI. As DNA, the CDR3 is TGTGCCAGCAGTAGAACTCTGGGGAACACTGAAGCTTTCTTT. The encoded protein is CASSRTLGNTEAFF.